The 5 T cell receptor beta chains reported below all come from one sample, sequenced in a study of blood T cell repertoires in COVID-19. Only in-frame clones appear in the TCRdb table, and some are missing; sequencing was by immunoSEQ multiplex PCR. The repertoire holds approximately 400,000 clones, with roughly four fifths as singletons. The specimen sequenced was PBMCs or T cells enriched from blood (not recorded which). These receptors all come from a woman aged 45-60 years who had recovered from COVID-19.

The chain joins TRBV21-1 to TRBJ2-2; TRBD1 reflects the table's D call only, with no check against the DNA. TRBV21-1 is annotated as a pseudogene. This CDR3 has 14 amino acids. The DNA of the CDR3 is TGTGCCAGCAGCAAAGCGCATGGGGCCTCGAAGCTGTTTTTT. Translating it yields CASSKAHGASKLFF.

This chain links TRBV2 with TRBJ2-5; D gene ambiguous. Germline-derived CDR1 and CDR2 are SNHLY and FYNNEI. V shed 6 bases and J shed 5 bases, with 7 bases lying between them. The CDR3 runs to 11 residues. The DNA of the CDR3 is TGTGCCAGCAGGGCCCTGGAGACCCAGTACTTC. Protein sequence: CASRALETQYF.

J is TRBJ1-6 and V is TRBV7-2; no firm D call. Germline CDR1 reads SGHTA; CDR2 reads FQGNSA. V shed 5 bases and J shed 11 bases, with 22 bases lying between them. The CDR3 runs 16 residues. As DNA, the CDR3 is TGTGCCAGCAGCCCACTAGTATCTCGATGGGAGGCACCCCTCCACTTT. Its translation: CASSPLVSRWEAPLHF.

The rearrangement uses TRBV6-5 and TRBJ2-1; 10 nucleotides match TRBD2. The junction had 12 bases not matched to a gene; V was cut back by 11 bases and J by 8 bases. CDR1 is MNHEY and CDR2 is SVGAGI in the germline V gene. The CDR3 totals 14 residues. The CDR3 DNA is TGTGCCTCGACGACCAGCGGGAGGGGCCATGAGCAGTTCTTC. It yields the protein CASTTSGRGHEQFF.

The chain recombines TRBV24-1 with TRBJ2-1, with D possibly being TRBD2 (6 bases). Germline V gene sequence: CDR1 KGHDR, CDR2 SFDVKD. The V and J ends lost 7 bases and 8 bases respectively, with 11 bases between them. This CDR3 is built from 12 residues. CDR3 nucleotide sequence: TGTGCCACCAGGTCTAGCGACTATGAGCAGTTCTTC. Encoded protein: CATRSSDYEQFF.